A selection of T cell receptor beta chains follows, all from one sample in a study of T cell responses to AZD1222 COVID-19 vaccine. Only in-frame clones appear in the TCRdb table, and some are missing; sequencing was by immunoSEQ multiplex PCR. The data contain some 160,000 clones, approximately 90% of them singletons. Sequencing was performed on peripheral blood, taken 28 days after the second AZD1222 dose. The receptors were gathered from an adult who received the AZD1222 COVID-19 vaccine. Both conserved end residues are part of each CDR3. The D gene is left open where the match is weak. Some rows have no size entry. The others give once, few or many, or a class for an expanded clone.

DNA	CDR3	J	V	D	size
TGTGCCAGCAGCCAAGAATTAGAGGGCGGGTTCCATGGCTACACCTTC	CASSQELEGGFHGYTF	TRBJ1-2	TRBV3-1/TRBV3-2	-	few
TGTGCCAGCAGCTCCCGGGACAGGGATGGGTCCCAGTACTTC	CASSSRDRDGSQYF	TRBJ2-5	TRBV7-8	TRBD1	once
TGCGCCAGCAGCTTCGGAGACACCGGGGAGCTGTTTTTT	CASSFGDTGELFF	TRBJ2-2	TRBV5-1	-	-
TGTGCCAGCAGCCTACAGTACGAGCAGTACTTC	CASSLQYEQYF	TRBJ2-7	TRBV3-1/TRBV3-2	-	once
TGTGCCAGCAGCTCAGGAGATACGGGCGGCTATGGCTACACCTTC	CASSSGDTGGYGYTF	TRBJ1-2	TRBV5-8	-	once
TGTGCCAGCAGCCCCCTGGACGCAACTAATGAAAAACTGTTTTTT	CASSPLDATNEKLFF	TRBJ1-4	TRBV9	-	-
TGTGCCACCAGCAGAGGAGACAGGGTGAACACCGGGGAGCTGTTTTTT	CATSRGDRVNTGELFF	TRBJ2-2	TRBV15	TRBD1	-
TGCGCCAGCAGCCCGGACAGGGGGCGCATCGACACTGAAGCTTTCTTT	CASSPDRGRIDTEAFF	TRBJ1-1	TRBV5-1	TRBD1	-
TGTGCCAGCAGAAGGGGTGGCATGTCGGGCGAGCAGTACTTC	CASRRGGMSGEQYF	TRBJ2-7	TRBV7-8	-	-
TGTGCCTGGAGTCTCCTCGGGGGGGAGCAGTTCTTC	CAWSLLGGEQFF	TRBJ2-1	TRBV30	TRBD2	-
TGTGCCAGCAGCTTACGGGGGAATGAAGCTTTCTTT	CASSLRGNEAFF	TRBJ1-1	TRBV7-9	-	-
TGTGCCAGCAGTTTCGGGGACAGGTGGTATGGCTACACCTTC	CASSFGDRWYGYTF	TRBJ1-2	TRBV28	TRBD1	-
TGCAGCGTTGCAGGACAGGGGGAGGGCACCATATATTTT	CSVAGQGEGTIYF	TRBJ1-3	TRBV29-1	TRBD1	-
TGTGCCAGCAGTACCGGGGAGGGGAGTTACAATGAGCAGTTCTTC	CASSTGEGSYNEQFF	TRBJ2-1	TRBV27	TRBD2	-
TGTGCCAGCAGTTTGGGACCGGGACAGATGAACACTGAAGCTTTCTTT	CASSLGPGQMNTEAFF	TRBJ1-1	TRBV5-4	TRBD1	-
TGTGCCAGCAGTGAAGCAGGGGGTCCCTACGAGCAGTACTTC	CASSEAGGPYEQYF	TRBJ2-7	TRBV6-1	-	-
TGTGCCAGCAGCTTAGTGGGACAGGCTGAGAACACTGAAGCTTTCTTT	CASSLVGQAENTEAFF	TRBJ1-1	TRBV11-2	TRBD1	-
TGTGCCAGCAGCCCGGGACGCAACACTGAAGCTTTCTTT	CASSPGRNTEAFF	TRBJ1-1	TRBV11-2	-	-
TGTGCCAGCAGTAGGGGGTCACCTAAAAATGAAAAACTGTTTTTT	CASSRGSPKNEKLFF	TRBJ1-4	TRBV2	-	-
TGTGCCAGCCCCAAATGCGGGAAACGGGTGGATACGCAGTATTTT	CASPKCGKRVDTQYF	TRBJ2-3	TRBV21-1	-	-
TGTGCCAGCAGCGGAAGGGGGGATATAGCTAACTATGGCTACACCTTC	CASSGRGDIANYGYTF	TRBJ1-2	TRBV9	-	-
TGTGCCAGCAGCCCGAGGACAGTGGGGAACTATGGCTACACCTTC	CASSPRTVGNYGYTF	TRBJ1-2	TRBV7-2	-	-
TGTGCCAGCAGTAAACCTCGCCTAACAGGGAGCCACACTGAAGCTTTCTTT	CASSKPRLTGSHTEAFF	TRBJ1-1	TRBV21-1	-	-
TGTGCCAGCAGTTTTGGGAGAGGCGAGCAGTACTTC	CASSFGRGEQYF	TRBJ2-7	TRBV12-3/TRBV12-4	-	few
TGTGCCAGCAGTTATGGAGACAGGCAGTTTTCCTACGAGCAGTACTTC	CASSYGDRQFSYEQYF	TRBJ2-7	TRBV2	-	-
TGCGCCAGCAGCTTGTCTCGGTGGGAGTCTAGCGTCGGCGAGCAGTACTTC	CASSLSRWESSVGEQYF	TRBJ2-7	TRBV5-1	-	-
TGTGCCAGCAGTTGGGGGAGGAACACTGAAGCTTTCTTT	CASSWGRNTEAFF	TRBJ1-1	TRBV6-5	-	-
TGCAGTGCTAGAGCGTGGGATGGCTACACCTTC	CSARAWDGYTF	TRBJ1-2	TRBV20-1	-	-
TGTGCCAGCAGTGAAAGGGGACACGGGAGCAATCAGCCCCAGCATTTT	CASSERGHGSNQPQHF	TRBJ1-5	TRBV2	-	-
TGTGCCAGCAGTATAGCGGGGGGATTAGATACGCAGTATTTT	CASSIAGGLDTQYF	TRBJ2-3	TRBV7-2	TRBD2	-
TGTGCCAGCAGTCGGACAGGGTCGGGCACTGAAGCTTTCTTT	CASSRTGSGTEAFF	TRBJ1-1	TRBV7-9	TRBD1	-
TGTGCCAGCAGCGTAGTCCCCACGGGGAACACCGGGGAGCTGTTTTTT	CASSVVPTGNTGELFF	TRBJ2-2	TRBV9	-	-
TGTGCCAGCAGTTTATGGGGGTCCGGGGAGCTGTTTTTT	CASSLWGSGELFF	TRBJ2-2	TRBV27	-	-
TGTGCCAGCAGCTCCGGGACAGGGTACCAAGAGACCCAGTACTTC	CASSSGTGYQETQYF	TRBJ2-5	TRBV11-2	TRBD1	-
TGTGCCAGCTCACCCTCAGGGGAGGCAGATACGCAGTATTTT	CASSPSGEADTQYF	TRBJ2-3	TRBV18	-	-
TGTGCCAGCAGCGCATTAGCGGAGAAGACCCAGTACTTC	CASSALAEKTQYF	TRBJ2-5	TRBV7-9	-	-
TGTGCCAGCAGTCCCATACAGGGGAACTACAATGAGCAGTTCTTC	CASSPIQGNYNEQFF	TRBJ2-1	TRBV6-5	TRBD1	-
TGTGCCAGCAGGAAGAAGATCATCACTGAAGCTTTCTTT	CASRKKIITEAFF	TRBJ1-1	TRBV12-3/TRBV12-4	-	-
TGCGCCAGCAGCTCGAACACAGGGGGCTTTGAAAAACTGTTTTTT	CASSSNTGGFEKLFF	TRBJ1-4	TRBV5-1	TRBD1	-
TGTGCCAGCAGCTTGCACCAACCACTAGCGGGGGCCTACAATGAGCAGTTCTTC	CASSLHQPLAGAYNEQFF	TRBJ2-1	TRBV7-3	TRBD2	once
TGTGCCAGCAGCTTGTTTCAGGGTGCAGACTATGGCTACACCTTC	CASSLFQGADYGYTF	TRBJ1-2	TRBV7-9	-	-
TGTGCCAGCAGCCAGCTACAGGGGGGTTACACTGAAGCTTTCTTT	CASSQLQGGYTEAFF	TRBJ1-1	TRBV14	TRBD1	-
TGTGCCAGCAGCGGAAGACAGGGAGGCGGCGAGCAGTACTTC	CASSGRQGGGEQYF	TRBJ2-7	TRBV9	-	-
TGTGCCAGCAGCCTGGTGGGGGTGAGAAACACCATATATTTT	CASSLVGVRNTIYF	TRBJ1-3	TRBV5-8	-	-
TGTGCCAGCAGTTACGGCGGGGGACAGCCCCAGCATTTT	CASSYGGGQPQHF	TRBJ1-5	TRBV6-5	-	-
TGTGCCAGCAGTGAACAGGGGACTGAAGCTTTCTTT	CASSEQGTEAFF	TRBJ1-1	TRBV2	-	-
TGTGCCAGCAGCCCTTCCTTCTTGCAGCGGGAGAAAGCCCACGAGCAGTACTTC	CASSPSFLQREKAHEQYF	TRBJ2-7	TRBV6-2/TRBV6-3	TRBD2	-
TGTGCCAGTAGCATTCAAGGGGGCCTGAACTATGGCTACACCTTC	CASSIQGGLNYGYTF	TRBJ1-2	TRBV19	TRBD1	-
TGCGCCAGCACCCTCAGGGGGACCAGGGATACGCAGTATTTT	CASTLRGTRDTQYF	TRBJ2-3	TRBV10-2	TRBD1	once
TGTGCCAGCAGCGCTGGGAGGGAAAACTACGAGCAGTACTTC	CASSAGRENYEQYF	TRBJ2-7	TRBV9	TRBD2	-